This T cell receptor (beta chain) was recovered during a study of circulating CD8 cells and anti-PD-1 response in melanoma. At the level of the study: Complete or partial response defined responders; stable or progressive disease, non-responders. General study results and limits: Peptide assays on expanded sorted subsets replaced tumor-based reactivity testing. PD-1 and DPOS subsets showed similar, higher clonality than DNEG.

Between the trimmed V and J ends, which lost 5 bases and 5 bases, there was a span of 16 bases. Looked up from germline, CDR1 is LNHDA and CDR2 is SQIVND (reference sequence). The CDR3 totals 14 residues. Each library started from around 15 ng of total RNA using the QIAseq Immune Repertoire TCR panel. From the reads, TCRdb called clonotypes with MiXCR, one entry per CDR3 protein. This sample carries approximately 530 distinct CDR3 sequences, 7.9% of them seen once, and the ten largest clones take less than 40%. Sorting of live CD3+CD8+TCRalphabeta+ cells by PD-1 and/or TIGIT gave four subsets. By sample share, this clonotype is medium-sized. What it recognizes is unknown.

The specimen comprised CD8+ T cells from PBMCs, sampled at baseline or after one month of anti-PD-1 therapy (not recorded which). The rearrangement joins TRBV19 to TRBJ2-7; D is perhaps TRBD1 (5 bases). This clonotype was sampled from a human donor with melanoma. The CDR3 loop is CASSAPPQGNEQYF. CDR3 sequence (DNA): TGTGCCAGTAGTGCCCCTCCGCAGGGCAACGAGCAGTACTTC.